This entry lists 13 T cell receptor beta chains sequenced from one sample in a study of metastatic and nonmetastatic thyroid tumors. Nobody among the patients had been given any treatment before thyroid surgery. TCRdb used MiXCR to call clones anew from the PCR reads. The sample holds around 5,000 clones, over 25% seen once. Sequencing used adjacent normal tissue. These receptors were obtained from a female donor with papillary thyroid cancer or a benign thyroid nodule (not recorded which). Some clones in this sample may be carry-over from other donors' samples.

On this clone: Because it lacks the conserved phenylalanine or tryptophan at the end, this CDR3 is likely a read error. The DNA is omitted, as the CDR3 cannot be located on it reliably, and the CDR3 follows TCRdb's listing. The rearrangement links TRBV6-1 to TRBJ2-7. Germline V lookup: CDR1 MNHNS, CDR2 SASEGT. The CDR3 has 14 residues if both end residues are counted. CDR3 in amino acids: CASEKELYSYERYL.

This clone was observed a handful of times. Other DNA sequences within the sample encode an identical CDR3. This chain connects TRBV5-4 to TRBJ2-2; 7 nucleotides match TRBD2. The germline V gene has CDR1 SGHNT and CDR2 YYREEE (reference sequence). V lost 4 bases, J lost 4 bases, and 10 bases stayed unmatched. CDR3 length equals 16 residues. The CDR3 region has the DNA TGTGCCAGCAGCGGGGGGGGGACTGGCGTCACCGGGGAGCTGTTTTTT. Amino acid sequence: CASSGGGTGVTGELFF.

The V call is TRBV5-1, the J call TRBJ2-2; TRBD2 agrees at 8 bases. CDR3 length: 16 amino acids. CDR1 is SGHRS and CDR2 is YFSETQ in the germline V gene. V dropped 0 bases and J dropped 2; count of bases not matched to a gene: 3. For the CDR3, the DNA is TGCGCCAGCAGCTTGGAACTAGCGGCCAACACCGGGGAGCTGTTTTTT. Translation: CASSLELAANTGELFF.

This clone was seen many times. V is TRBV7-9 and J is TRBJ2-5; TRBD2 matches 10 bases. Germline CDR1 is SEHNR and CDR2 is FQNEAQ (reference sequence). Losses at the gene ends were 2 bases for V and 3 bases for J; bases not matched to a gene: 3. The CDR3 totals 15 residues. CDR3 in amino acids: CASSLRTSGKETQYF. The CDR3 bases are TGTGCCAGCAGCTTAAGGACTAGCGGTAAAGAGACCCAGTACTTC.

This clone is termed medium-sized. The rearrangement joins TRBV6-1 to TRBJ1-1; D is unclear. Germline CDR1 and CDR2: MNHNS and SASEGT. The CDR3 sequence is 13 residues long. Trimming took off 6 bases at V and 4 bases at J, with 12 bases between the two ends. CDR3 bases: TGTGCCAGCAGCCCTGACGGGGTCACTGAAGCTTTCTTT. Its protein product is CASSPDGVTEAFF.

The chain uses TRBV6-2 or TRBV6-3 and TRBJ2-2, with TRBD1 matching over 11 bases. The CDR3 consists of 16 residues. The germline V gene encodes CDR1 MNHEY and CDR2 SVGEGT. Trimming cost V 5 bases and J 7 bases; bases outside gene matches: 9. The CDR3 sequence is CASSTGQGAQDGELFF. CDR3 DNA sequence: TGTGCCAGCAGTACAGGACAGGGGGCTCAGGACGGGGAGCTGTTTTTT.

Of note for this clone: The sample contains more than one DNA sequence encoding this CDR3. V usage is TRBV20-1 and J usage is TRBJ2-1; D uncertain. The CDR3 has 15 residues. Per germline, CDR1 DFQATT and CDR2 SNEGSKA (reference sequence). V lost 5 bases, J lost 8 bases, and 22 bases lay in between. The CDR3 reads CSAYLSGTANDEQFF. The CDR3 bases are TGCAGTGCTTACCTCTCTGGAACAGCGAACGATGAGCAGTTCTTC.

The genes are TRBV20-1 and TRBJ2-7, with D unclear. The germline gives CDR1 DFQATT, CDR2 SNEGSKA (reference sequence). The CDR3 sequence is 15 residues long. The V end lost 4 bases, the J end lost 4 bases, and 20 bases lay between the germline ends. CDR3 in DNA: TGCAGTGCTACCACTTCCGACCGTTTAGGTTACGAGCAGTACTTC. As protein: CSATTSDRLGYEQYF.

The table lists this clone with many counts. This sequence joins TRBV5-4 and TRBJ2-2; unclear D gene. Germline values: CDR1 SGHNT, CDR2 YYREEE (reference sequence). V lost 1 base and J 4 bases, leaving 8 bases between the germline ends. The CDR3 runs to 14 residues. The chain's CDR3 is CASSLKGSTGELFF. CDR3 in DNA: TGTGCCAGCAGCTTGAAAGGGTCCACCGGGGAGCTGTTTTTT. The complete variable domain, with remaining parts taken from reference TRBV5-4 and TRBJ2-2, reads ETGVTQSPTHLIKTRGQQVTLRCSSQSGHNTVSWYQQALGQGPQFIFQYYREEENGRGNFPPRFSGLQFPNYSSELNVNALELDDSALYLCASSLKGSTGELFFGEGSRLTVL.

In its sample, this clone is medium-sized (0.01 to 0.1%). This chain joins TRBV7-9 and TRBJ2-1; D is perhaps TRBD2 (6 bases). Germline V gene data show CDR1 as SEHNR and CDR2 as FQNEAQ (reference sequence). The ends were cut back, 5 bases at V and 10 bases at J, with 12 bases in the middle. This CDR3 region has 12 residues. The CDR3 nucleotides read TGTGCCAGCAGCACACCCGCGGGGGAGCAGTTCTTC. This codes for CASSTPAGEQFF.

This clone is medium-sized (0.01 to 0.1%) in the sample. V gene TRBV10-3 combines with J gene TRBJ1-6, with 10 bases aligning to TRBD1. The length of the CDR3 is 17 residues. Germline CDR1 is ENHRY and CDR2 is SYGVKD. V shed 0 bases, J shed 7 bases, and the junction held 6 bases outside the gene matches. In nucleotides, the CDR3 is TGTGCCATCAGTGAGTCGAGCGGACAGGGGGGAAATTCACCCCTCCACTTT. Its protein is CAISESSGQGGNSPLHF.

This clone was seen a handful of times. The rearrangement links TRBV7-9 to TRBJ2-7; D might be TRBD2 (7 bases). Trimming cost V 3 bases and J 7 bases, with 13 bases left between them. The CDR3 contains 13 residues. Germline V CDR1 and CDR2: SEHNR, FQNEAQ (reference sequence). The CDR3 region has the DNA TGTGCCAGCAGCTTTCGGGGGGCGGGTGAGCAGTACTTC. Its protein is CASSFRGAGEQYF.

The chain has TRBV7-2 and TRBJ2-7; 9 nucleotides agree with TRBD1. The V segment lost 6 bases and the J segment 4 bases; nucleotides outside the gene matches: 10. Per the germline V gene, CDR1 is SGHTA and CDR2 is FQGNSA. The CDR3 extends over 15 amino acids. The CDR3 region is CASSLTGGSGYEQYF. CDR3 bases: TGTGCCAGCAGTTTAACAGGGGGCAGTGGGTACGAGCAGTACTTC.